Sequencing of this TCR beta chain was carried out in a study of T cells in Graves' hyperthyroidism and ophthalmopathy. The CDR3 length is 14 residues. The germline gives CDR1 KGHSH, CDR2 LQKENI. Trimming at V came to 3 bases and at J to 9 bases, leaving 9 bases not matched to a gene. RNA transcripts were the template for amplifying TCR beta CDR3 regions. A first-round RT-PCR of the TCR CDR3 used the HTBI primer set. One entry per CDR3 protein results from TCRdb running MiXCR on the multiplex PCR reads. The table includes some 250,000 distinct CDR3 sequences, 14% to 15% detected once. This clonotype showed up many times.

The chain links TRBV18 to TRBJ2-3; 7 bases are shared with TRBD2. Sequencing input: blood. The TCR sequence derives from a woman aged 40 to 55 with Graves' hyperthyroidism that later progressed to Graves' ophthalmopathy. The CDR3 DNA sequence: TGTGCCAGCTCACCCCCTCTTTTCGGGGGGACGCAGTATTTT. It codes for CASSPPLFGGTQYF.